A selection of T cell receptor beta chains follows, all from one sample in a study of identical twins. TCRdb independently ran MiXCR on the 5' RACE reads; one entry per CDR3 protein. The sample records roughly 250,000 distinct CDR3 sequences, approximately 7.8% being singletons. These same records also appear under a second study, on yellow fever vaccine responses in identical twins.

Specimen: CD8+ T cells sorted from blood. All receptors derive from a woman younger than 35 in good health. The CDR3 runs from the conserved cysteine through the conserved F or W. The D gene is left open where the match is weak. Rows may omit the clone size; those that give it use once, few, many or a size class.

d_call cdr3_length j_call clone_size v_call cdr3_aa cdr3_nt
. 17 TRBJ2-1 many TRBV4-1 CASSQDLLRGYYNEQFF TGCGCCAGCAGCCAAGATCTGCTCAGGGGATACTACAATGAGCAGTTCTTC
. 14 TRBJ2-5 few TRBV28 CASGRGGSWETQYF TGTGCCAGCGGTCGAGGGGGGTCTTGGGAGACCCAGTACTTC
. 15 TRBJ2-3 many TRBV27 CASSLSRARTDTQYF TGTGCCAGCAGTTTATCCCGGGCCCGCACAGATACGCAGTATTTT
. 11 TRBJ2-1 . TRBV2 CASKGRNEQFF TGTGCCAGCAAGGGCAGGAATGAGCAGTTCTTC
. 13 TRBJ2-6 few TRBV27 CATDFSGANVLTF TGTGCCACCGATTTCTCTGGGGCCAACGTCCTGACTTTC
. 14 TRBJ2-1 many TRBV3-1 CASSQGLEYNEQFF TGTGCCAGCAGCCAAGGACTAGAATACAATGAGCAGTTCTTC
. 12 TRBJ2-4 . TRBV7-9 CASSLDGYIQYF TGTGCCAGCAGCTTAGACGGGTACATTCAGTACTTC
. 14 TRBJ2-7 few TRBV15 CATSRGGDSYEQYF TGTGCCACCAGCAGGGGCGGGGACTCCTACGAGCAGTACTTC
. 14 TRBJ1-5 few TRBV9 CASSGGGEQEPQHF TGTGCCAGCAGCGGAGGCGGGGAGCAGGAGCCCCAGCATTTT
. 15 TRBJ2-1 few TRBV9 CASSAAIGGYNEQFF TGTGCCAGCAGCGCGGCCATTGGGGGTTACAATGAGCAGTTCTTC
. 15 TRBJ2-3 . TRBV4-1 CASSQEFAATDTQYF TGCGCCAGCAGCCAAGAATTTGCCGCCACAGATACGCAGTATTTT
TRBD1 15 TRBJ1-2 many TRBV9 CASSVFEGADYGYTF TGTGCCAGCAGCGTCTTTGAGGGGGCTGACTATGGCTACACCTTC
. 11 TRBJ2-7 many TRBV28 CASSPAYEQYF TGTGCCAGCAGCCCAGCCTACGAGCAGTACTTC
. 16 TRBJ1-5 few TRBV7-8 CASSLFEEALGQPQHF TGTGCCAGCAGCTTATTTGAGGAGGCCTTAGGTCAGCCCCAGCATTTT
. 13 TRBJ1-2 many TRBV12-3/TRBV12-4 CASSFFKGPGYTF TGTGCCAGCAGTTTCTTCAAGGGTCCTGGCTACACCTTC
TRBD2 17 TRBJ2-1 many TRBV12-3/TRBV12-4 CASSPRLAGGPYNEQFF TGTGCCAGCAGTCCGCGACTAGCGGGGGGGCCGTACAATGAGCAGTTCTTC
. 15 TRBJ2-1 few TRBV7-2 CASRPQGNPHNEQFF TGTGCCAGCAGGCCCCAGGGAAACCCCCACAATGAGCAGTTCTTC
. 17 TRBJ1-1 . TRBV20-1 CCAPPVPTLGMNTEAFF TGCTGTGCTCCACCCGTTCCAACGCTAGGAATGAACACTGAAGCTTTCTTT
. 12 TRBJ1-6 few TRBV27 CASSPSGSPLHF TGTGCCAGCAGTCCTAGTGGATCACCCCTCCACTTT
. 12 TRBJ1-1 few TRBV7-9 CASSYKNTEAFF TGTGCCAGCAGCTACAAGAACACTGAAGCTTTCTTT
. 12 TRBJ2-1 . TRBV6-2/TRBV6-3 CASDRGDNEQFF TGTGCCAGCGACCGAGGGGACAATGAGCAGTTCTTC
TRBD1 16 TRBJ1-5 . TRBV27 CASSLSIRGRDQPQHF TGTGCCAGCAGTTTATCGATCAGGGGGCGCGATCAGCCCCAGCATTTT
TRBD1 14 TRBJ2-7 many TRBV7-9 CASSSPRDSYEQYF TGTGCCAGCAGCTCCCCCAGGGACAGCTACGAGCAGTACTTC
. 13 TRBJ2-3 . TRBV15 CATSRDHTDTQYF TGTGCCACCAGCAGAGATCACACAGATACGCAGTATTTT
. 14 TRBJ1-2 . TRBV4-1 CASSQTSENYGYTF TGCGCCAGCAGCCAAACCTCGGAGAACTATGGCTACACCTTC
. 15 TRBJ2-3 many TRBV20-1 CSARGSPGSTDTQYF TGCAGTGCTAGAGGCTCCCCAGGGAGCACAGATACGCAGTATTTT
TRBD2 18 TRBJ2-5 . TRBV28 CASSSLRTSGRSGETQYF TGTGCCAGCAGCTCCCTGAGGACTAGCGGGAGATCGGGGGAGACCCAGTACTTC
. 15 TRBJ2-7 . TRBV27 CASSLIASSSYEQYF TGTGCCAGCAGTTTAATCGCTAGTAGCTCCTACGAGCAGTACTTC
. 13 TRBJ2-3 . TRBV11-2 CASSLIHVDTQYF TGTGCCAGCAGCTTAATCCACGTTGATACGCAGTATTTT
TRBD2 18 TRBJ2-7 few TRBV12-3/TRBV12-4 CASSPGTSGRGMLDEQYF TGTGCCAGCAGTCCCGGGACTAGCGGGAGGGGGATGCTCGACGAGCAGTACTTC
. 14 TRBJ2-2 many TRBV7-6 CASSLGRYTGELFF TGTGCCAGCAGCTTAGGGCGGTACACCGGGGAGCTGTTTTTT
. 11 TRBJ1-2 . TRBV20-1 CSATGNYGYTF TGCAGTGCAACCGGGAATTATGGCTACACCTTC
TRBD2 14 TRBJ2-1 few TRBV19 CASIAGEAYNEQFF TGTGCCAGTATAGCGGGAGAGGCCTACAATGAGCAGTTCTTC
. 16 TRBJ2-1 few TRBV2 CASRTGTYSSYNEQFF TGTGCCAGCAGAACCGGGACATACAGCTCCTACAATGAGCAGTTCTTC
. 13 TRBJ2-5 many TRBV28 CASSFRLGETQYF TGTGCCAGCAGTTTTCGTTTAGGGGAGACCCAGTACTTC
TRBD2 18 TRBJ2-3 few TRBV11-2 CASSLVVAGPAGADTQYF TGTGCCAGCAGCTTAGTAGTAGCGGGCCCGGCGGGGGCAGATACGCAGTATTTT
. 16 TRBJ2-6 few TRBV6-1 CASSESSYSGANVLTF TGTGCCAGCAGTGAAAGCTCGTACTCTGGGGCCAACGTCCTGACTTTC
. 13 TRBJ2-3 few TRBV6-4 CASSAHPTDTQYF TGTGCCAGCAGTGCCCACCCTACAGATACGCAGTATTTT
TRBD2 16 TRBJ2-5 . TRBV13 CASSPQGLATRETQYF TGTGCCAGCAGCCCACAAGGACTAGCGACCCGGGAGACCCAGTACTTC
. 11 TRBJ1-2 . TRBV7-2 CASSGRYGYTF TGTGCCAGCAGCGGGCGCTATGGCTACACCTTC
. 13 TRBJ2-3 few TRBV20-1 CSASARLTDTQYF TGCAGTGCTAGCGCTAGACTCACAGATACGCAGTATTTT
TRBD1 13 TRBJ1-2 . TRBV7-3 CASSPGTGHGYTF TGTGCCAGCAGCCCTGGGACAGGCCATGGCTACACCTTC
. 13 TRBJ1-2 many TRBV12-3/TRBV12-4 CASSFWAGRGYTF TGTGCCAGCAGTTTTTGGGCAGGGCGCGGCTACACCTTC
TRBD1 15 TRBJ1-5 many TRBV20-1 CSARDGGQGDQPQHF TGCAGTGCTAGAGATGGGGGACAGGGCGATCAGCCCCAGCATTTT
. 12 TRBJ1-1 few TRBV29-1 CSVDPQGTEAFF TGCAGCGTTGACCCACAGGGCACTGAAGCTTTCTTT
. 16 TRBJ2-7 . TRBV20-1 CSARARSEDRSYEQYF TGCAGTGCTAGAGCCCGTAGCGAGGACAGATCCTACGAGCAGTACTTC
. 15 TRBJ1-2 many TRBV15 CATSVEQGNPYGYTF TGTGCCACCAGCGTAGAACAGGGAAATCCCTATGGCTACACCTTC
. 15 TRBJ1-3 . TRBV11-2 CASSFGQSSGNTIYF TGTGCCAGCAGCTTCGGGCAGAGCTCTGGAAACACCATATATTTT
. 15 TRBJ2-5 . TRBV28 CASSLWTEEQETQYF TGTGCCAGCAGTTTATGGACAGAAGAACAAGAGACCCAGTACTTC